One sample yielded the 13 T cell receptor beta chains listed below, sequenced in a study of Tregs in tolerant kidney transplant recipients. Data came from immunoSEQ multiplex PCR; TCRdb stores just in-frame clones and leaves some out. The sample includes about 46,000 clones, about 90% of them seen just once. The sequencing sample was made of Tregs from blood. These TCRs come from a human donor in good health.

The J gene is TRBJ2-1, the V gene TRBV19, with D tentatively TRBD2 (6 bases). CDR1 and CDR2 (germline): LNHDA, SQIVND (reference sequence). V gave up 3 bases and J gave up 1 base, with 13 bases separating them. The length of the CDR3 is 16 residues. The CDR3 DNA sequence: TGTGCCAGTAGTATCCCTACGGGGGTGTCCTACAATGAGCAGTTCTTC. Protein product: CASSIPTGVSYNEQFF.

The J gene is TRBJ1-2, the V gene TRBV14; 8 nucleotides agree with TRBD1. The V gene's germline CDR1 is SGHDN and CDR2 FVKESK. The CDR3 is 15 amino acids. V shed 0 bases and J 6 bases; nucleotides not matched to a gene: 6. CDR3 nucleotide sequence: TGTGCCAGCAGCCAAGAAGGCAGGGGGCGAGATGGCTACACCTTC. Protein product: CASSQEGRGRDGYTF.

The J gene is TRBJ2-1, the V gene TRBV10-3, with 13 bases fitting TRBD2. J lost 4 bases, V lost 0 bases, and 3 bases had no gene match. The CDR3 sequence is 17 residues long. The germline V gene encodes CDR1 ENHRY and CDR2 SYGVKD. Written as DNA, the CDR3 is TGTGCCATCAGTGAGTCGCAGACTAGCGGGGGGTACAATGAGCAGTTCTTC. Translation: CAISESQTSGGYNEQFF.

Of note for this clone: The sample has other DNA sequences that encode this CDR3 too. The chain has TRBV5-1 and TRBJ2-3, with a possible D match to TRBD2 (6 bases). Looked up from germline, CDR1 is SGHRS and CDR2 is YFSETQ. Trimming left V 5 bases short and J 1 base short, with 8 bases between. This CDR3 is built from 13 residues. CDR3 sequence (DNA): TGCGCCAGCAGTCCGGGGGGCACAGATACGCAGTATTTT. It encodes CASSPGGTDTQYF.

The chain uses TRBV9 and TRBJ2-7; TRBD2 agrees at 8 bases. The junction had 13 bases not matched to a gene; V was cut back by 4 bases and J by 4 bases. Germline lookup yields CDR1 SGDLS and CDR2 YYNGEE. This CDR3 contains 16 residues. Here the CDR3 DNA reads TGTGCCAGCAGCCATTCACCGGGACTAGGACCTTACGAGCAGTACTTC. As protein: CASSHSPGLGPYEQYF.

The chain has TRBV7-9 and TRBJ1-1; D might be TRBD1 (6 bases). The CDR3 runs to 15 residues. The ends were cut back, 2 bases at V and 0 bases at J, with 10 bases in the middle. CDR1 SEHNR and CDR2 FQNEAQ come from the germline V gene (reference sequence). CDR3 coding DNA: TGTGCCAGCAGCTTAACAGGGTTGATGAACACTGAAGCTTTCTTT. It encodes CASSLTGLMNTEAFF.

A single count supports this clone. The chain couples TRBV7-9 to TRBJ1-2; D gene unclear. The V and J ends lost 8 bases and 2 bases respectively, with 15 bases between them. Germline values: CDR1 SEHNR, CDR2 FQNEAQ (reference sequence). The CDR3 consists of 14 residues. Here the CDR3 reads CASSRPMGNYGYTF. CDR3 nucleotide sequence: TGTGCCAGCTCGAGGCCTATGGGAAACTATGGCTACACCTTC.

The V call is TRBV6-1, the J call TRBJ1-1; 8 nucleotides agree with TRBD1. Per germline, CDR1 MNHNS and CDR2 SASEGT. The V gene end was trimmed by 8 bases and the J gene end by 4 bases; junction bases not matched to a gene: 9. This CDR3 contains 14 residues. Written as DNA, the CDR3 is TGTGCCAGCTCCTACCGGACAGGGAGCACTGAAGCTTTCTTT. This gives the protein CASSYRTGSTEAFF.

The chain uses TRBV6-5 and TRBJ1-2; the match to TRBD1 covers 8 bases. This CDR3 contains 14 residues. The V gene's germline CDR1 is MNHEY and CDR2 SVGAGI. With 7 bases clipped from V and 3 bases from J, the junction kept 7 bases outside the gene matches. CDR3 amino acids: CASTTAGGYYGYTF. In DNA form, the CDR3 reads TGTGCCAGCACGACCGCAGGGGGCTACTATGGCTACACCTTC.

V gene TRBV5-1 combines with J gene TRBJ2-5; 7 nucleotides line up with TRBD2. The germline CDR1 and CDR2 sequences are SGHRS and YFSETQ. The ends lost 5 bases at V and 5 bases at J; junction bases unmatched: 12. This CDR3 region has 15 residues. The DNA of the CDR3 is TGCGCCAGCAGGGTAGGGCTAGCGGTAAGGGAGACCCAGTACTTC. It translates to CASRVGLAVRETQYF.

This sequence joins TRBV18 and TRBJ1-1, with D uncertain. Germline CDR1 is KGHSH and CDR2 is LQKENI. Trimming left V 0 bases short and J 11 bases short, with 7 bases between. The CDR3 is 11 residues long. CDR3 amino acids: CASSPPGEAFF. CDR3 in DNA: TGTGCCAGCTCACCACCAGGTGAGGCTTTCTTT. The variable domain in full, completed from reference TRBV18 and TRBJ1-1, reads NAGVMQNPRHLVRRRGQEARLRCSPMKGHSHVYWYRQLPEEGLKFMVYLQKENIIDESGMPKERFSAEFPKEGPSILRIQQVVRGDSAAYFCASSPPGEAFFGQGTRLTVV.

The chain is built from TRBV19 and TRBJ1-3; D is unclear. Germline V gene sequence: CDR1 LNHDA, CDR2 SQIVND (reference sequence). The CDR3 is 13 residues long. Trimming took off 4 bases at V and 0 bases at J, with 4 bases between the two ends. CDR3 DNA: TGTGCCAGTAGTACAGGCTCTGGAAACACCATATATTTT. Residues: CASSTGSGNTIYF.

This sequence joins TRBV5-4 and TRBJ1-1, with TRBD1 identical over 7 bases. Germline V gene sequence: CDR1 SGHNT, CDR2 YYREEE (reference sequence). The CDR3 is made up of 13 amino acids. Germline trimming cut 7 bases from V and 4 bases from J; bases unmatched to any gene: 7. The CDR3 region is CASGQQGSTEAFF. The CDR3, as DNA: TGTGCCAGCGGACAACAGGGGAGCACTGAAGCTTTCTTT.